The TCR beta chain under discussion was sequenced for a study of radiation and T cells in renal cell carcinoma. General study findings and limits: Dominant CDR3 motifs were more common in irradiated tumors than controls. Irradiated tumors had higher TCR clonality than control tumors. Intratumoral heterogeneity was not captured in these approximately 1 g regions.

The treatment denotes: 15 Gy SBRT to primary tumor, nephrectomy 4 weeks later. Nephrectomy followed 15 Gy stereotactic body radiation by 4 weeks. CDR3 length equals 15 residues. In germline, CDR1 is SNHLY, CDR2 FYNNEI. Germline trimming cut 5 bases from V and 0 bases from J; bases unmatched to any gene: 6. TCRdb's table, derived via immunoSEQ multiplex PCR, lists solely in-frame clones and lacks some. The sample shows 17,000 or so clones, less than 65% of them seen only once. Comments on this clone: The antigen remains unidentified.

The chain carries TRBV2 and TRBJ1-1; 7 positions match TRBD1. The clonotype originates from a man in his forties or fifties with renal cell carcinoma. The specimen was tumor tissue, collected from a patient whose treatment included radiotherapy and nephrectomy. This CDR3 reads CASSSRQGLNTEAFF. The CDR3 DNA reads TGTGCCAGCAGTTCTAGACAGGGCCTGAACACTGAAGCTTTCTTT. Drawing the rest from reference TRBV2 and TRBJ1-1, the complete variable domain is EPEVTQTPSHQVTQMGQEVILRCVPISNHLYFYWYRQILGQKVEFLVSFYNNEISEKSEIFDDQFSVERPDGSNFTLKIRSTKLEDSAMYFCASSSRQGLNTEAFFGQGTRLTVV.